A single sample is the source of the 15 T cell receptor beta chains below, sequenced in a study of T and B cells in COVID-19 patients. TRB rearrangements were amplified by multiplex PCR with BIOMED2 TRB-A/B primers. Via MiXCR, TCRdb re-called the multiplex PCR reads, giving one row per CDR3 protein. The table has about 27,000 distinct CDR3 sequences, about 31% seen once; the top ten hold under 2%. From blood, about 250-550 ng of genomic DNA served as TRB template. The sample taken for sequencing was blood. The receptors shown here come from a human donor who had recovered from COVID-19.

This clonotype is judged medium-sized (0.01 to 0.1%). This chain uses TRBV27 with TRBJ2-2; D call uncertain. CDR3 size: 14 residues. From germline, CDR1 is MNHEY and CDR2 SMNVEV (reference sequence). Trimming removed 6 bases at V and 0 bases at J, with 8 bases between. The CDR3 DNA sequence: TGTGCCAGCAGAGGCACAACGAACACCGGGGAGCTGTTTTTT. Its translation is CASRGTTNTGELFF.

The chain recombines TRBV27 with TRBJ2-7; 8 bases fit TRBD2. The CDR3 runs 16 residues. Germline-derived CDR1 and CDR2 are MNHEY and SMNVEV (reference sequence). The ends lost 6 bases at V and 4 bases at J; junction bases unmatched: 14. CDR3 sequence reads: CASSPPGAGEVYEQYF. CDR3 in DNA: TGTGCCAGCAGCCCCCCCGGAGCGGGAGAAGTGTACGAGCAGTACTTC.

V is TRBV27 and J is TRBJ2-2, with a possible D match to TRBD2 (6 bases). Germline-derived CDR1 and CDR2 are MNHEY and SMNVEV (reference sequence). Trimming took 6 bases from V and 2 from J, leaving 16 bases between them. There are 16 residues in the CDR3. The CDR3 loop reads CASSRNPSANTGELFF. The CDR3 DNA is TGTGCCAGCAGCCGAAACCCTAGCGCAAACACCGGGGAGCTGTTTTTT.

A few counts support this clonotype. V usage is TRBV27 and J usage is TRBJ1-1, with D unresolved. Trimming took 6 bases from V and 7 from J, leaving 9 bases between them. Germline V gene data show CDR1 as MNHEY and CDR2 as SMNVEV (reference sequence). This CDR3 contains 11 residues. CDR3 coding DNA: TGTGCCAGCAGGTTCGGGAATGAAGCTTTCTTT. It encodes CASRFGNEAFF.

The V and J genes are TRBV6-1 and TRBJ1-5; D not resolved. Per germline, CDR1 MNHNS and CDR2 SASEGT. The CDR3 runs 14 residues. V was shortened by 5 bases and J by 5 bases, with 13 bases between the two germline ends. Here the CDR3 reads CASSQVGGHQPQHF. The CDR3 DNA sequence: TGTGCCAGCAGTCAGGTGGGAGGACATCAGCCCCAGCATTTT.

The chain uses TRBV4-3 and TRBJ1-1; a possible D gene is TRBD1 (5 bases). The CDR3 is 15 residues long. The ends were cut back, 0 bases at V and 5 bases at J, with 13 bases in the middle. CDR1 and CDR2 from the germline V gene are LGHNA and YSLEER. CDR3 sequence: CASSQDLGAGTEAFF. The CDR3 DNA follows: TGCGCCAGCAGCCAAGACCTTGGGGCAGGGACTGAAGCTTTCTTT.

The CDR3 loop is CASSSASGLAGEEQYF. Written as DNA, the CDR3 is TGTGCCAGCAGTTCAGCCTCGGGACTAGCGGGTGAGGAGCAGTACTTC. The V gene is TRBV27, the J gene TRBJ2-7; 12 bases map to TRBD2. Germline V gene lookup returns CDR1 MNHEY and CDR2 SMNVEV (reference sequence). There are 16 residues in the CDR3. V trimming: 4 bases; J trimming: 7 bases; junction bases outside the gene matches: 11.

The CDR3 DNA sequence: TGTGCCAGCAGTTTGTTTAGCGGGAGGGCCGATACGCAGTATTTT. Translation gives CASSLFSGRADTQYF. This sequence joins TRBV12-3 or TRBV12-4 and TRBJ2-3, with 11 bases identical to TRBD2. The CDR3 runs to 15 residues. The junction had 5 bases not matched to a gene; V was cut back by 3 bases and J by 6 bases.

J is TRBJ1-5 and V is TRBV30, with D perhaps matching TRBD1 (5 bases). CDR3 length equals 13 residues. Trimming cost V 4 bases and J 4 bases, with 11 bases left between them. The V gene's germline CDR1 is GTSNPN and CDR2 SVGIG (reference sequence). In DNA form, the CDR3 reads TGTGCCTGGACTCCGGGACCTAATCAGCCCCAGCATTTT. Amino acids: CAWTPGPNQPQHF.

In its sample, this clonotype is medium-sized. This chain joins TRBV19 and TRBJ2-7; tentative D call: TRBD2 (5 bases). The CDR3 totals 14 residues. Germline lookup yields CDR1 LNHDA and CDR2 SQIVND (reference sequence). Trimming stripped 3 bases from V and 3 bases from J, with 12 bases between. CDR3 loop: CASSIEGMGYEQYF. The DNA of the CDR3 is TGTGCCAGTAGTATTGAGGGTATGGGCTACGAGCAGTACTTC. Drawing the rest from reference TRBV19 and TRBJ2-7, the complete variable domain is DGGITQSPKYLFRKEGQNVTLSCEQNLNHDAMYWYRQDPGQGLRLIYYSQIVNDFQKGDIAEGYSVSREKKESFPLTVTSAQKNPTAFYLCASSIEGMGYEQYFGPGTRLTVT.

The chain couples TRBV11-1 to TRBJ1-5; maybe TRBD1 (5 bases). The CDR3 loop spans 15 amino acids. Germline CDR1 SGHAT, CDR2 FQDESV (reference sequence). Trimming took 5 bases from V and 5 from J, leaving 16 bases between them. CDR3 bases: TGTGCCAGCAGCCGTGACGGATCGGGGGATCAGCCCCAGCATTTT. It encodes CASSRDGSGDQPQHF.

The V gene is TRBV27, the J gene TRBJ1-2; D gene ambiguous. Germline CDR1 and CDR2: MNHEY and SMNVEV (reference sequence). The CDR3 totals 18 residues. The ends were cut back, 2 bases at V and 0 bases at J, with 19 bases in the middle. CDR3 residues: CASSLRFELRLSNYGYTF. In DNA, the CDR3 is TGTGCCAGCAGTTTACGATTTGAGTTACGGTTATCTAACTATGGCTACACCTTC.

V gene TRBV7-2 combines with J gene TRBJ2-2, with 9 bases aligning to TRBD2. The germline V gene has CDR1 SGHTA and CDR2 FQGNSA. The ends lost 5 bases at V and 5 bases at J; junction bases unmatched: 9. This CDR3 is 16 amino acids long. In nucleotides, the CDR3 is TGTGCCAGCAGCGCCGGTAGCGGGAGAGGAACCGGGGAGCTGTTTTTT. It yields the protein CASSAGSGRGTGELFF.

In this sample, this clonotype is medium-sized (0.01 to 0.1%). V gene TRBV30 combines with J gene TRBJ2-2; no clear D gene. CDR1 is GTSNPN and CDR2 is SVGIG in the germline V gene (reference sequence). Trimming removed 3 bases from V and 2 bases from J, with 7 bases in between. The CDR3 has 13 residues. CDR3 bases: TGTGCCTGGAGCGCAGTTAACACCGGGGAGCTGTTTTTT. It codes for CAWSAVNTGELFF.

The V gene is TRBV18, the J gene TRBJ1-2; 8 bases fit TRBD1. Germline-derived CDR1 and CDR2 are KGHSH and LQKENI. Germline trimming cut 3 bases from V and 0 bases from J; bases unmatched to any gene: 6. The CDR3 runs 16 residues. CDR3 amino acids: CASSPGQGEANYGYTF. CDR3 DNA: TGTGCCAGCTCACCCGGACAGGGAGAAGCTAACTATGGCTACACCTTC.